This TCR beta chain was sequenced in a study of blood T cell repertoires in COVID-19. Study background: The analysed material was cDNA or gDNA that came from T cells, B-cell-depleted T cells, or PBMCs.

As originally analysed: Researchers report that nucleated cell counts were estimated from reference gene primer amplification. The assay was immunoSEQ multiplex PCR, and TCRdb's table has in-frame clones only and misses some. V and J calls and clone size are as listed in that table; D and trimming were resolved from the DNA. Among more than 200,000 clones listed, approximately 86% were seen once. CDR1 is SGHDT, CDR2 YYEEEE, per germline. Trimming cost V 6 bases and J 2 bases; bases outside gene matches: 11. CDR3 length: 16 amino acids. Those who participated ranged in age from roughly 18 to 89 years and resided in about two dozen US areas. Before being deemed recovered, Cohort 3 donors had two negative PCRs, clearance, or symptom resolution.

The TCR comes from a woman in her 50s who had recovered from COVID-19. The V and J genes are TRBV5-6 and TRBJ2-1; 7 nucleotides align to TRBD2. Sequencing was done on a sample of PBMCs or T cells enriched from blood (not recorded which). CDR3 coding DNA: TGTGCCAGCACCCCGCAGGCGGGAGTCCCCTACAATGAGCAGTTCTTC. Translated: CASTPQAGVPYNEQFF. Drawing the rest from reference TRBV5-6 and TRBJ2-1, the complete variable domain is DAGVTQSPTHLIKTRGQQVTLRCSPKSGHDTVSWYQQALGQGPQFIFQYYEEEERQRGNFPDRFSGHQFPNYSSELNVNALLLGDSALYLCASTPQAGVPYNEQFFGPGTRLTVL.